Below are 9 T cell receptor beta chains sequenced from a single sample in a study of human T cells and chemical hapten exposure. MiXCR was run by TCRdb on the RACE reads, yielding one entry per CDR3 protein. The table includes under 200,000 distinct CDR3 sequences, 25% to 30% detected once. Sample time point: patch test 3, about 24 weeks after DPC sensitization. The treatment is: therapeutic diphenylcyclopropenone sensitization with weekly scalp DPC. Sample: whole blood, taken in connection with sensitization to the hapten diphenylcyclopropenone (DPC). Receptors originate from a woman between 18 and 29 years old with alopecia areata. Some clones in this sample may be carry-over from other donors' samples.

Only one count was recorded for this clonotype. The CDR3 loop is CAIGGPGDEQYF. CDR3 nucleotides: TGTGCCATCGGGGGACCGGGCGACGAGCAGTACTTC. V usage is TRBV10-3 and J usage is TRBJ2-7, with D perhaps being TRBD1 or TRBD2 (5 bases each). This CDR3 spans 12 amino acids. V was pared by 8 bases and J by 5 bases, with 13 bases between. Germline CDR1 reads ENHRY; CDR2 reads SYGVKD.

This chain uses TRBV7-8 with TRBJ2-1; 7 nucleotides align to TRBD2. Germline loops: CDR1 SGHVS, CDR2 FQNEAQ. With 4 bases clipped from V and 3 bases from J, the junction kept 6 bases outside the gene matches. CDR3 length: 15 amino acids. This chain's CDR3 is CASSSAGTIYNEQFF. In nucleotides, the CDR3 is TGTGCCAGCAGCTCTGCCGGGACTATCTACAATGAGCAGTTCTTC.

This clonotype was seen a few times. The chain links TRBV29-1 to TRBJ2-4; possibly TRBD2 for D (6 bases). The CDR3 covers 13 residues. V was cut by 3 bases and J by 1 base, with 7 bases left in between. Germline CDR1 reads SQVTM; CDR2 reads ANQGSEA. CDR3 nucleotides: TGCAGCGTTGAGGAGGGGGCCAAAAACATTCAGTACTTC. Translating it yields CSVEEGAKNIQYF.

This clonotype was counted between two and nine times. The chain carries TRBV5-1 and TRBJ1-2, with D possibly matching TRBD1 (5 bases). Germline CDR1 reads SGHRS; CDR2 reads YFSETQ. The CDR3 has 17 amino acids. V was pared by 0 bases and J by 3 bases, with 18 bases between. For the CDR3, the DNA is TGCGCCAGCAGCTTGGACCCCCGGGACCCGGGGGACTATGGCTACACCTTC. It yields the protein CASSLDPRDPGDYGYTF.

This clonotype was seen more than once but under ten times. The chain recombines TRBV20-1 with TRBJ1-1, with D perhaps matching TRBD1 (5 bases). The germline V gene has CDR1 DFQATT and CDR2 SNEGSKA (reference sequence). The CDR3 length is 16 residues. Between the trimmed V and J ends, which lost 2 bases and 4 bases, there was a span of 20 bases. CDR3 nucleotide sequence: TGCAGTGCTAGAACGGTCTGGAGGGGTGGTACCACTGAAGCTTTCTTT. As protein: CSARTVWRGGTTEAFF.

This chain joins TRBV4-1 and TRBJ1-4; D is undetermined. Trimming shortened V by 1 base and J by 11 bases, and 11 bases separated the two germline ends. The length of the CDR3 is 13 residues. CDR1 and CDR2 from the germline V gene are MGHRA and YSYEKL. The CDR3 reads CASSQGEGWKLFF. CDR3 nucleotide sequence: TGCGCCAGCAGCCAAGGGGAAGGTTGGAAACTGTTTTTT.

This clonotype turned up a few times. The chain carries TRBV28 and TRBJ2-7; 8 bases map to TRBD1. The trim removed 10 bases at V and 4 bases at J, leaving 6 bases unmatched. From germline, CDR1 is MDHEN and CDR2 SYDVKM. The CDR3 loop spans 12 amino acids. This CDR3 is CATQGDIYEQYF. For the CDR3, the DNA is TGTGCCACACAGGGGGACATATACGAGCAGTACTTC.

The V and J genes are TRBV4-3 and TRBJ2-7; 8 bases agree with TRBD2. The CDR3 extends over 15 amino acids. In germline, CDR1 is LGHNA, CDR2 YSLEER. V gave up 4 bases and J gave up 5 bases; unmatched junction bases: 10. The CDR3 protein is CASSRRPTSEHEQYF. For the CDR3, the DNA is TGCGCCAGCAGCCGCCGTCCGACTAGCGAGCACGAGCAGTACTTC.

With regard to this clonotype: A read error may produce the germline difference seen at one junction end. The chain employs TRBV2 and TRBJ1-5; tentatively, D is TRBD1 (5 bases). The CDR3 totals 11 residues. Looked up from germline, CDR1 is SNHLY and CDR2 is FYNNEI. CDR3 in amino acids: CASSRQRQFYF. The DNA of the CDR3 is TGTGCCAGCAGTCGACAGCGACAGTTTTATTTT.